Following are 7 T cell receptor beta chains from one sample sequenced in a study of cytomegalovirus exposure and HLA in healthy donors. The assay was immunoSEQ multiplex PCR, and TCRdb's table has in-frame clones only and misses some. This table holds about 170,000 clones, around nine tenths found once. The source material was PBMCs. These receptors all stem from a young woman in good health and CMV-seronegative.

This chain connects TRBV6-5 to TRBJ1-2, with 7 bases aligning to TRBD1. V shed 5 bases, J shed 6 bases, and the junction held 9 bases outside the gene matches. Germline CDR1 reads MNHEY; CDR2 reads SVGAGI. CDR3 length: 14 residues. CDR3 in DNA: TGTGCCAGCAGTCCCCGACAGGGCGATAATGGCTACACCTTC. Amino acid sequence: CASSPRQGDNGYTF.

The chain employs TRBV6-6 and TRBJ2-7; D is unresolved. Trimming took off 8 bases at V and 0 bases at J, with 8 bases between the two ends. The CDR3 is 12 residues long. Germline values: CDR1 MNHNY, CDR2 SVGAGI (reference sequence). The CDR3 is CASRRGSYEQYF. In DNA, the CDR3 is TGTGCCAGCCGCCGCGGCTCCTACGAGCAGTACTTC.

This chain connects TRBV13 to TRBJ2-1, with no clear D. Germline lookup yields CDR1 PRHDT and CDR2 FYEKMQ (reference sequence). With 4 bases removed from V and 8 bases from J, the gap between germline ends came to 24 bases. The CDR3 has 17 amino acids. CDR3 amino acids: CASSSFDRVRPVYEQFF. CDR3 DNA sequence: TGTGCCAGCAGCTCATTCGACCGGGTCCGCCCTGTTTATGAGCAGTTCTTC.

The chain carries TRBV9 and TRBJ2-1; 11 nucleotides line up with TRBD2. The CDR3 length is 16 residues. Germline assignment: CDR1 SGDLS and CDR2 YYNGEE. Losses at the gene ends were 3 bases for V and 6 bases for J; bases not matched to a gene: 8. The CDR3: CASSAVAGGRRNEQFF. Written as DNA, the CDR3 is TGTGCCAGCAGCGCCGTAGCGGGGGGGCGTCGCAATGAGCAGTTCTTC. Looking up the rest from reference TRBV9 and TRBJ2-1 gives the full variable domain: DSGVTQTPKHLITATGQRVTLRCSPRSGDLSVYWYQQSLDQGLQFLIQYYNGEERAKGNILERFSAQQFPDLHSELNLSSLELGDSALYFCASSAVAGGRRNEQFFGPGTRLTVL.

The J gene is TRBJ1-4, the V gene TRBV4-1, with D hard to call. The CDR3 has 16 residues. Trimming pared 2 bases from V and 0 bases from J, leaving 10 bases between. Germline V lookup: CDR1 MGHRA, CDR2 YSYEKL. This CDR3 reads CASSQFRTATNEKLFF. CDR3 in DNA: TGCGCCAGCAGCCAATTCCGTACGGCAACTAATGAAAAACTGTTTTTT.

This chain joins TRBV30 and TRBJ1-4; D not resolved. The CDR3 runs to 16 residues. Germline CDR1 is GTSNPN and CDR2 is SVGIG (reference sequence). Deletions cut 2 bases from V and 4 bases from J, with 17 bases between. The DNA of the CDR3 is TGTGCCTGGAGTTCGCGAACCGGGAGAAATAATGAAAAACTGTTTTTT. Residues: CAWSSRTGRNNEKLFF.

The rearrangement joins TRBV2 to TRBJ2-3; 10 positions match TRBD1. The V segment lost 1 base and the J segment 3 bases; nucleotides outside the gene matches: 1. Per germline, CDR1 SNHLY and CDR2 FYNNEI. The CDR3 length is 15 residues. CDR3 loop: CASSEGTGGTDTQYF. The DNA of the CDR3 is TGTGCCAGCAGTGAAGGGACAGGGGGGACAGATACGCAGTATTTT.